This entry lists 23 T cell receptor beta chains sequenced from one sample in a study of cytotoxic CD8 clonotypes in ibrutinib-treated CLL. Measured with immunoSEQ multiplex PCR; TCRdb has only the in-frame clones, and not every one. The table has some 80,000 clones, about 76% seen once. This specimen was PBMCs, taken after 12 months of ibrutinib treatment. These receptors originate from a human donor with chronic lymphocytic leukemia.

The chain uses TRBV4-3 and TRBJ1-1; no definite D call. The CDR3 has 14 amino acids. Germline V gene data show CDR1 as LGHNA and CDR2 as YSLEER. Trimming left V 0 bases short and J 1 base short, with 6 bases between. As DNA, the CDR3 is TGCGCCAGCAGCCAAGACAGAGCGAACACTGAAGCTTTCTTT. Translation gives CASSQDRANTEAFF.

J is TRBJ1-2 and V is TRBV18; D remains ambiguous. Germline CDR1 KGHSH, CDR2 LQKENI. Trimming removed 3 bases at V and 4 bases at J, with 9 bases between. This CDR3 has 13 residues. The CDR3 spells CASSPPPAYGYTF. The DNA of the CDR3 is TGTGCCAGCTCACCTCCCCCAGCCTATGGCTACACCTTC.

The chain is built from TRBV18 and TRBJ2-5, with TRBD1 as a possible D gene (6 bases). The CDR3 spans 15 residues. Germline V gene data show CDR1 as KGHSH and CDR2 as LQKENI. Trimming left V 3 bases short and J 1 base short, with 12 bases between. The CDR3 sequence is CASSPGHVLQETQYF. The CDR3 DNA reads as TGTGCCAGCTCACCGGGACACGTACTCCAAGAGACCCAGTACTTC.

This clone was found once. The genes are TRBV7-3 and TRBJ2-5; possibly TRBD2 for D (6 bases). V shed 0 bases and J shed 5 bases, with 22 bases lying between them. The CDR3 loop spans 18 amino acids. Per germline, CDR1 SGHTA and CDR2 FQGTGA. The CDR3 sequence: CASSLTGGGPTRFETQYF. The CDR3 DNA reads TGTGCCAGCAGCTTAACTGGTGGTGGGCCGACTAGGTTTGAGACCCAGTACTTC. Supplemented by reference TRBV7-3 and TRBJ2-5, the full variable domain reads GAGVSQTPSNKVTEKGKYVELRCDPISGHTALYWYRQSLGQGPEFLIYFQGTGAADDSGLPNDRFFAVRPEGSVSTLKIQRTERGDSAVYLCASSLTGGGPTRFETQYFGPGTRLLVL.

The chain carries TRBV2 and TRBJ1-5; the D is unclear. Per the germline V gene, CDR1 is SNHLY and CDR2 is FYNNEI. V was trimmed by 0 bases and J by 0 bases, leaving 3 bases between them. The CDR3 runs to 14 residues. The CDR3 DNA reads as TGTGCCAGCAGTGAAGCCTCTAGCAATCAGCCCCAGCATTTT. This sequence encodes CASSEASSNQPQHF.

This rearrangement joins TRBV7-2 to TRBJ2-2, with D maybe TRBD2 (6 bases). The CDR3 totals 14 residues. The V end was cut by 5 bases, the J end by 7 bases, with 14 bases between. Germline V gene data show CDR1 as SGHTA and CDR2 as FQGNSA. This chain's CDR3 is CASSPTSRGGELFF. CDR3 DNA: TGTGCCAGCAGCCCCACTAGCAGAGGCGGGGAGCTGTTTTTT. The entire variable domain, with the rest obtained from reference TRBV7-2 and TRBJ2-2, is as follows: GAGVSQSPSNKVTEKGKDVELRCDPISGHTALYWYRQSLGQGLEFLIYFQGNSAPDKSGLPSDRFSAERTGGSVSTLTIQRTQQEDSAVYLCASSPTSRGGELFFGEGSRLTVL.

V is TRBV11-2 and J is TRBJ2-5; 8 bases align to TRBD2. Unmatched junction bases numbered 6, after V lost 1 base and J lost 5 bases. The germline V gene has CDR1 SGHAT and CDR2 FQNNGV. CDR3 length: 15 residues. For the CDR3, the DNA is TGTGCCAGCAGCTTAGCGGGGGGGCGGTCGGAGACCCAGTACTTC. Its translation: CASSLAGGRSETQYF.

This clone was picked up many times. The chain links TRBV6-1 to TRBJ1-1; D might be TRBD1 (5 bases). The germline CDR1 and CDR2 sequences are MNHNS and SASEGT. V lost 0 bases, J lost 1 base, and 6 bases lay in between. This CDR3 is 14 amino acids long. The CDR3 loop is CASSEARGNTEAFF. The CDR3 region has the DNA TGTGCCAGCAGTGAAGCAAGGGGGAACACTGAAGCTTTCTTT.

The J gene is TRBJ1-2, the V gene TRBV28; 12 bases are shared with TRBD1. CDR1 is MDHEN, CDR2 SYDVKM, per germline. V was clipped by 4 bases and J by 8 bases; unmatched bases: 23. The CDR3 has 20 residues. CDR3 in DNA: TGTGCCAGCAGTTACCAGTACTTAACCCCCACCGGGACAGGGGGCTTCGGCTACACCTTC. Its translation is CASSYQYLTPTGTGGFGYTF.

The genes are TRBV5-1 and TRBJ2-5, with D perhaps assigned TRBD1 or TRBD2 (5 bases each). Germline V gene sequence: CDR1 SGHRS, CDR2 YFSETQ. This CDR3 has 15 residues. The V end was cut by 0 bases, the J end by 2 bases, with 11 bases between. The CDR3 loop reads CASSLAGTEQETQYF. CDR3 nucleotide sequence: TGCGCCAGCAGCTTGGCCGGGACCGAGCAAGAGACCCAGTACTTC.

The chain has TRBV9 and TRBJ1-2, with D possibly TRBD1 on 5 matching bases. Germline V gene sequence: CDR1 SGDLS, CDR2 YYNGEE. V was pared by 0 bases and J by 4 bases, with 13 bases between. This CDR3 spans 15 amino acids. CDR3 loop: CASSVDQGLIYGYTF. CDR3 DNA sequence: TGTGCCAGCAGCGTAGACCAGGGCCTTATCTATGGCTACACCTTC.

This clone was observed a single time. The CDR3 DNA reads as TGCGCCAGCAGCCCGGGGGGGTCCTACAATGAGCAGTTCTTC. It yields the protein CASSPGGSYNEQFF. The chain uses TRBV4-3 and TRBJ2-1; the match to TRBD2 covers 8 bases. J lost 1 base, V lost 4 bases, and 0 bases had no gene match. Germline loops: CDR1 LGHNA, CDR2 YSLEER. The length of the CDR3 is 14 residues.

The rearrangement links TRBV30 to TRBJ2-3; possibly TRBD1 or TRBD2 for D (7 bases each). CDR1 GTSNPN and CDR2 SVGIG come from the germline V gene (reference sequence). V lost 3 bases and J 6 bases, leaving 22 bases between the germline ends. This CDR3 is built from 16 residues. CDR3 in DNA: TGTGCCTGGAGGTCCCCAGGGGGGGGATCCATGGATACGCAGTATTTT. Translating gives CAWRSPGGGSMDTQYF.

The chain has TRBV7-2 and TRBJ2-5; perhaps TRBD1 as D (5 bases). CDR3 length equals 15 residues. Germline CDR1 SGHTA, CDR2 FQGNSA. Deletions cut 1 base from V and 9 bases from J, with 18 bases between. The CDR3 region is CASSLGGSWSRAQYF. The CDR3 DNA follows: TGTGCCAGCAGCTTAGGGGGCAGTTGGAGCCGGGCCCAGTACTTC.

As for this clone: The sample holds other DNA sequences that translate to the same CDR3. The chain combines TRBV5-6 with TRBJ1-2; no clear D gene. The CDR3 totals 13 residues. The V end lost 1 base, the J end lost 2 bases, and 6 bases lay between the germline ends. The V gene's germline CDR1 is SGHDT and CDR2 YYEEEE. The CDR3 sequence is CASSLRRNYGYTF. The CDR3 region has the DNA TGTGCCAGCAGCTTGCGACGGAACTATGGCTACACCTTC.

The V call is TRBV19, the J call TRBJ2-2; a weak D match, TRBD2 (6 bases). Germline V gene lookup returns CDR1 LNHDA and CDR2 SQIVND (reference sequence). V dropped 6 bases and J dropped 1 base, with 12 bases sitting between them. The CDR3 is 15 amino acids. CDR3 DNA sequence: TGTGCCAGTAGGAGGGGTAGCGGGAACACCGGGGAGCTGTTTTTT. It yields the protein CASRRGSGNTGELFF.

The V call is TRBV6-1, the J call TRBJ2-7; no definite D call. Trimming took off 0 bases at V and 4 bases at J, with 13 bases between the two ends. There are 15 residues in the CDR3. CDR1 is MNHNS and CDR2 is SASEGT in the germline V gene. As DNA, the CDR3 is TGTGCCAGCAGTGAAGCGCCGGGCCGAAAATACGAGCAGTACTTC. Encoded protein: CASSEAPGRKYEQYF.

This clone was seen just once. The genes are TRBV7-2 and TRBJ2-3; 10 bases align to TRBD2. Germline CDR1 is SGHTA and CDR2 is FQGNSA. V dropped 0 bases and J dropped 5; count of bases not matched to a gene: 5. The CDR3 has 16 amino acids. The CDR3 DNA reads as TGTGCCAGCAGCTTAGCCAGCGGGGGGGCCCGAGATACGCAGTATTTT. This translates into CASSLASGGARDTQYF. Together with reference TRBV7-2 and TRBJ2-3, the CDR3 gives the full variable domain: GAGVSQSPSNKVTEKGKDVELRCDPISGHTALYWYRQSLGQGLEFLIYFQGNSAPDKSGLPSDRFSAERTGGSVSTLTIQRTQQEDSAVYLCASSLASGGARDTQYFGPGTRLTVL.

The sample holds a few counts of this clone. The rearrangement uses TRBV27 and TRBJ2-7, with D perhaps TRBD2 (5 bases). Trimming pared 1 base from V and 0 bases from J, leaving 13 bases between. Germline-derived CDR1 and CDR2 are MNHEY and SMNVEV (reference sequence). The length of the CDR3 is 16 residues. CDR3 sequence reads: CASSLLPSPSSYEQYF. The DNA for the CDR3 is TGTGCCAGCAGTTTATTGCCTAGCCCGAGCTCCTACGAGCAGTACTTC.

The table lists this clone with a count of one. Distinct nucleotide sequences in the sample also encode this CDR3. The chain combines TRBV9 with TRBJ1-1; 7 bases agree with TRBD1. In germline, CDR1 is SGDLS, CDR2 YYNGEE. This CDR3 contains 15 residues. J was trimmed by 6 bases and V by 8 bases; bases with no gene match: 16. CDR3 protein: CASTRGVSWGAEAFF. In nucleotides, the CDR3 is TGTGCCAGTACCAGGGGGGTCTCCTGGGGCGCTGAAGCTTTCTTT.

The chain links TRBV10-3 to TRBJ1-1; D gene ambiguous. V shed 4 bases and J shed 3 bases, with 3 bases lying between them. The CDR3 is made up of 11 amino acids. In germline, CDR1 is ENHRY, CDR2 SYGVKD. The CDR3 DNA is TGTGCCATCAGTGCCCACACTGAAGCTTTCTTT. This translates into CAISAHTEAFF.

The chain couples TRBV5-1 to TRBJ2-7, with TRBD1 matching 7 bases. The CDR3 consists of 15 residues. Germline values: CDR1 SGHRS, CDR2 YFSETQ. The ends lost 2 bases at V and 1 base at J; junction bases unmatched: 6. The CDR3 coding sequence is TGCGCCAGCAGCTTATATCCGGGACAGTCCTACGAGCAGTACTTC. This codes for CASSLYPGQSYEQYF.

The chain is built from TRBV7-9 and TRBJ2-5; the match to TRBD1 covers 7 bases. With 5 bases clipped from V and 5 bases from J, the junction kept 11 bases outside the gene matches. Looked up from germline, CDR1 is SEHNR and CDR2 is FQNEAQ (reference sequence). The CDR3 is 15 amino acids. The CDR3 DNA sequence: TGTGCCAGCAGCCCCCCTCGACAGGGACGGGAGACCCAGTACTTC. This gives the protein CASSPPRQGRETQYF.